The present entry profiles one TCR beta chain with its context. The antigen remains unidentified. This entry is derived from a study of cytomegalovirus exposure and HLA in healthy donors. Per germline, CDR1 LNHNV and CDR2 YYDKDF (reference sequence). The CDR3 consists of 15 residues. V lost 0 bases and J 0 bases, leaving 9 bases between the germline ends. Study-wide findings and caveats: About 87% or about 30% of the time was how often most TCR beta V segments were productive, according to an earlier analysis. Accurate prediction of most subjects' HLA-A and HLA-B alleles from TCR beta sequences was reported.

PCR was performed using 60 Vbeta and 13 Jbeta primers. The repertoire was sequenced with immunoSEQ multiplex PCR; TCRdb's copy has only in-frame clones and lacks some. The sample has 150,000 or so clones; around 74% are singletons. The TCR comes from a man between 18 and 29 years old in good health and CMV-seropositive. Sequenced material: PBMCs. The chain joins TRBV15 to TRBJ2-7; no definite D call. The CDR3 DNA follows: TGTGCCACCAGCAGAGATTGGGCAAACTCCTACGAGCAGTACTTC. It is translated as CATSRDWANSYEQYF.